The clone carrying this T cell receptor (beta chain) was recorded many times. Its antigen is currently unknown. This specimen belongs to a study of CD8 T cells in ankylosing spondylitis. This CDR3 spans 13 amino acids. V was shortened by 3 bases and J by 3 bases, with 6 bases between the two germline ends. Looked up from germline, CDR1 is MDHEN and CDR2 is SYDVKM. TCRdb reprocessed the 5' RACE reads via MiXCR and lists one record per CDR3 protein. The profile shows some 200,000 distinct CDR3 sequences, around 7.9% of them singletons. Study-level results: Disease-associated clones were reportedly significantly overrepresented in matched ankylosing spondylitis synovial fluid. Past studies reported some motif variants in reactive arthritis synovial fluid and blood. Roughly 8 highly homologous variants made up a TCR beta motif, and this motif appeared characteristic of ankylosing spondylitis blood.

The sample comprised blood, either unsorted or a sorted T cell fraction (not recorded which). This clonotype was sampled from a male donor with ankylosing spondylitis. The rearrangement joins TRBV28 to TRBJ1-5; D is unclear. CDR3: CASSFSPNQPQHF. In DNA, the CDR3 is TGTGCCAGCAGTTTTTCGCCCAATCAGCCCCAGCATTTT. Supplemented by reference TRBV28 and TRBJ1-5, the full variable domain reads DVKVTQSSRYLVKRTGEKVFLECVQDMDHENMFWYRQDPGLGLRLIYFSYDVKMKEKGDIPEGYSVSREKKERFSLILESASTNQTSMYLCASSFSPNQPQHFGDGTRLSIL.